Many counts were recorded for the clone carrying this T cell receptor (beta chain). This sample stems from a study of response to subunit inactivated influenza vaccine. The V and J ends lost 0 bases and 6 bases, in that order; junction bases with no gene match: 17. The CDR3 sequence is 19 residues long. Germline CDR1 reads SGDLS; CDR2 reads YYNGEE. Using its own MiXCR run on the RT-PCR reads, TCRdb lists one record per CDR3 protein. The sample gives around 600,000 distinct CDR3 sequences, about 10% of which show up once; 11% is in the top ten. The data also belong to a second study, concerning T cells expressing NK-cell markers. Per that study: cDNA encoding TCR beta was synthesized via 5'RACE template switching incorporating UMIs. Dominant NKG2C+ clonotypes were found to form roughly 1.0-7.0% of CD8+ T cells in a handful of donors.

The V call is TRBV9, the J call TRBJ2-3; 9 bases agree with TRBD1. This specimen consisted of PBMCs from blood, obtained on the day of vaccination. The clonotype originates from a man aged 45-60 years who received an inactivated influenza vaccine. CDR3 region: CASSVAYGQGPTVVDTQYF. The CDR3 DNA reads TGTGCCAGCAGCGTAGCTTATGGACAGGGGCCAACAGTCGTCGATACGCAGTATTTT.